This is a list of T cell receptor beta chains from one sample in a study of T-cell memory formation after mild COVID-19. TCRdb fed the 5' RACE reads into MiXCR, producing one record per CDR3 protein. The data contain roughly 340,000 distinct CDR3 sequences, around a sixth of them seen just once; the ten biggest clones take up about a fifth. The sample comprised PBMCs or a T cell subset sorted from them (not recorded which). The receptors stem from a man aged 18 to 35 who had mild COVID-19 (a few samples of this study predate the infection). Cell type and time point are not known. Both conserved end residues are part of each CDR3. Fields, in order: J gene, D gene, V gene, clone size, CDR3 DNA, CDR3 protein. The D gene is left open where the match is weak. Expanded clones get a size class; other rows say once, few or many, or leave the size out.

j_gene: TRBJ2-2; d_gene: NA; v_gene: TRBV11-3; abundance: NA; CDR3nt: TGTGCCAGCAGCAAAGAGGCGGCCCAGGGGGAGCTGTTTTTT; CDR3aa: CASSKEAAQGELFF
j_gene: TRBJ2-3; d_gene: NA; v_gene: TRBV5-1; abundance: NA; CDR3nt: TGCGCCAGCAGCTCTCCCCCGGGAGGACAGGGCACAGATACGCAGTATTTT; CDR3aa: CASSSPPGGQGTDTQYF
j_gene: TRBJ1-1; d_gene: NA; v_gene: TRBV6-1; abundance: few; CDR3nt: TGTGCCAGCACAGACACCTCGTTCATGAACACTGAAGCTTTCTTT; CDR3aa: CASTDTSFMNTEAFF
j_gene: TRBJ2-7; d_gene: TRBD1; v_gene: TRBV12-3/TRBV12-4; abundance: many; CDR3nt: TGTGCCAGCAGTCCTCGGGACAGGGTCTACGAGCAGTACTTC; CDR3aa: CASSPRDRVYEQYF
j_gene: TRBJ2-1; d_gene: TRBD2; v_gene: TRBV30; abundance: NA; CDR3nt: TGTGCCTGGAGTGTACGGGGACTAGCGGTCTACAATGAGCAGTTCTTC; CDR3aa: CAWSVRGLAVYNEQFF
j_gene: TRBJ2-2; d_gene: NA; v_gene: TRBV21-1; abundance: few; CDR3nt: TGTGCCATCCTAAATGGCGAGGGATGCACCGGGGAGCTGTTTTTT; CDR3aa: CAILNGEGCTGELFF
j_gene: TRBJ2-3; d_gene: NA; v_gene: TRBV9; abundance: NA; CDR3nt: TGTGCCAGCAGCGTCGATACTAGCACAGATACGCAGTATTTT; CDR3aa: CASSVDTSTDTQYF
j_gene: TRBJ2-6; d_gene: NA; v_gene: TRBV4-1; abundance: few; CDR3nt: TGCGCCAGCAGCCAAGATCCCCTTCAAGGGGACCACTCTGGGGCCAACGTCCTGACTTTC; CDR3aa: CASSQDPLQGDHSGANVLTF
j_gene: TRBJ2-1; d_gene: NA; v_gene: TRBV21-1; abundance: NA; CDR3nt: TGTGCCAGCAGCAACACCGAAGAGGGGCCCTACAATGAGCAGTTCTTC; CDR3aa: CASSNTEEGPYNEQFF
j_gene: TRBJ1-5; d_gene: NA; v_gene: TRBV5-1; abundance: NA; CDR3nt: TGCGCCAGCAGCTTGGATGGGTCTGATCAGCCCCAGCATTTT; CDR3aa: CASSLDGSDQPQHF